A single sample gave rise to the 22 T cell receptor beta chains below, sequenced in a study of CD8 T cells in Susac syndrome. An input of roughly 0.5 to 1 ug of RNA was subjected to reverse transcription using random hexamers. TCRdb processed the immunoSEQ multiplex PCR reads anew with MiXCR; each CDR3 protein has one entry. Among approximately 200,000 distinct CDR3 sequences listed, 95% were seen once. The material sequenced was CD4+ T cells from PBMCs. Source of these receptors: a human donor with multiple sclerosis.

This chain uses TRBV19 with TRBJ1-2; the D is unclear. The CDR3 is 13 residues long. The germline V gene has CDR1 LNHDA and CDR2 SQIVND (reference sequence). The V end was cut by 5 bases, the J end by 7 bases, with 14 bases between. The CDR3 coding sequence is TGTGCCAGTAGTCTCCTCGGGAGCAGTGGCTACACCTTC. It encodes CASSLLGSSGYTF.

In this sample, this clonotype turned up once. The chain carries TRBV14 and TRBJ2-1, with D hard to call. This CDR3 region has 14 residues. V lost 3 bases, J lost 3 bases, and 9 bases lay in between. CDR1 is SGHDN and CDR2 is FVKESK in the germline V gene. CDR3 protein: CASSHRSSYNEQFF. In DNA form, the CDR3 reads TGTGCCAGCAGCCATAGGTCTAGCTACAATGAGCAGTTCTTC.

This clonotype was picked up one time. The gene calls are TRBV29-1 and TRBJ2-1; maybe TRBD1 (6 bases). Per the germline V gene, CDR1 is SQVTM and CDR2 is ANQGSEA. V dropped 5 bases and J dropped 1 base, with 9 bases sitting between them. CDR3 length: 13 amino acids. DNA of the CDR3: TGCAGCGTTTGGGGGCAATCCTACAATGAGCAGTTCTTC. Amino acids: CSVWGQSYNEQFF.

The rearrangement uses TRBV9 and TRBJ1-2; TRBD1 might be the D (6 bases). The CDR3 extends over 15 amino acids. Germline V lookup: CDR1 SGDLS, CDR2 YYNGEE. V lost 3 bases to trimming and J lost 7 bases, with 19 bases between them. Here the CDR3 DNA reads TGTGCCAGCAGCGAGACTACAGGGTGGGCGGGTGGCTACACCTTC. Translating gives CASSETTGWAGGYTF.

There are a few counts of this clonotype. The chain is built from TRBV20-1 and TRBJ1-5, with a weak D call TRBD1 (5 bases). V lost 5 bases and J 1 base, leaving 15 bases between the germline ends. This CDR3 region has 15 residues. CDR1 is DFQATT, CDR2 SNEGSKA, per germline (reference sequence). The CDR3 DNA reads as TGCAGTGCTCCCGTGGGGGGTAGGAGCAATCAGCCCCAGCATTTT. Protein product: CSAPVGGRSNQPQHF.

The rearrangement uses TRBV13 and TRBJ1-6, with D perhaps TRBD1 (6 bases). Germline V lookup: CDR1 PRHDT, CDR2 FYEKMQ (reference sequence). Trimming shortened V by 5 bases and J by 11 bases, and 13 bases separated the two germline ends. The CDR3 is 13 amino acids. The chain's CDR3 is CASSPQRQAPLHF. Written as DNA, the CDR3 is TGTGCCAGCAGCCCCCAACGACAGGCACCCCTCCACTTT.

CDR3 nucleotides: TGTGCCAGCAGCTTCGTGACAGGGGAGTTACCCCTCCACTTT. It specifies CASSFVTGELPLHF. This chain links TRBV5-6 with TRBJ1-6; 8 positions agree with TRBD1. The CDR3 loop spans 14 amino acids. V shed 2 bases and J 12 bases; nucleotides not matched to a gene: 7. Germline CDR1 SGHDT, CDR2 YYEEEE.

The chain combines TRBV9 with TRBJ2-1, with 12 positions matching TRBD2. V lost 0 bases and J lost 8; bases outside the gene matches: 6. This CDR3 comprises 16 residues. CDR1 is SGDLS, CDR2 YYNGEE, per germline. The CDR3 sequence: CASSVAPSGGAHEQFF. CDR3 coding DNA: TGTGCCAGCAGCGTAGCCCCTAGCGGGGGGGCCCATGAGCAGTTCTTC.

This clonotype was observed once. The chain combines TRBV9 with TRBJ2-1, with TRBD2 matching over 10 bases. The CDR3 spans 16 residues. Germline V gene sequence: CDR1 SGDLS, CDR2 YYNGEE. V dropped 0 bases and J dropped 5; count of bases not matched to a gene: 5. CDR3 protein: CASSVGPSGGDNEQFF. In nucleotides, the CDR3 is TGTGCCAGCAGCGTAGGACCCAGCGGGGGGGACAATGAGCAGTTCTTC.

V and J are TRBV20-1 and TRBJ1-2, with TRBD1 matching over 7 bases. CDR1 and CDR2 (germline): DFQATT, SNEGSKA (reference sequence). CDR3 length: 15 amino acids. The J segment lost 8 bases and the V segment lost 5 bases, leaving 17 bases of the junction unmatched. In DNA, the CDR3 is TGCAGTGCTTCGAAACCCAACAGGGGAAGTCGCGGCTACACCTTC. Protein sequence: CSASKPNRGSRGYTF.

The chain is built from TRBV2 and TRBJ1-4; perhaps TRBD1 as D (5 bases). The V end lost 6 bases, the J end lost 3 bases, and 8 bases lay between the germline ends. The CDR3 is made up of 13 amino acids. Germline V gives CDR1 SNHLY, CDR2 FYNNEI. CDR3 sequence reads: CASSGGANEKLFF. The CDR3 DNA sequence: TGTGCCAGCAGCGGGGGAGCTAATGAAAAACTGTTTTTT.

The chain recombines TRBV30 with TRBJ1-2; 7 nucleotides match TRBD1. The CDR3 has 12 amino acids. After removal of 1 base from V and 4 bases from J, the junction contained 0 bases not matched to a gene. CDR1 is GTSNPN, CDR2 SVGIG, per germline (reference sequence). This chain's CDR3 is CAWSAGGYGYTF. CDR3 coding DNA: TGTGCCTGGAGTGCAGGGGGCTATGGCTACACCTTC.

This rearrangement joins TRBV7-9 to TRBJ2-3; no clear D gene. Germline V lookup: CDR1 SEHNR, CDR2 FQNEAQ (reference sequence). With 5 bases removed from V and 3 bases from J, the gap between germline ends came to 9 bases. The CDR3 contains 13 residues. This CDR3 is CASSRPHTDTQYF. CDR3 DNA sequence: TGTGCCAGCAGCCGTCCACATACAGATACGCAGTATTTT. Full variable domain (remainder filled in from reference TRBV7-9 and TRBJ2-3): DTGVSQNPRHKITKRGQNVTFRCDPISEHNRLYWYRQTLGQGPEFLTYFQNEAQLEKSRLLSDRFSAERPKGSFSTLEIQRTEQGDSAMYLCASSRPHTDTQYFGPGTRLTVL.

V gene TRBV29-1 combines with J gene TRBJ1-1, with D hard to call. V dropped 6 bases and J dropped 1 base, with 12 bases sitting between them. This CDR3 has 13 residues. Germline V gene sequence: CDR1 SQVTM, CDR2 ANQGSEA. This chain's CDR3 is CSVEQAPNTEAFF. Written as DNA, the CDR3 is TGCAGCGTCGAACAAGCACCGAACACTGAAGCTTTCTTT.

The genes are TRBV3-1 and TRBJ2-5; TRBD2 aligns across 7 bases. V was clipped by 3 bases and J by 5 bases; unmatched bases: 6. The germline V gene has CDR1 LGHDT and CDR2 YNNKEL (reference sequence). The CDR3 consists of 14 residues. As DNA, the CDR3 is TGTGCCAGCAGCCACCAAGCGGGGCTCGAGACCCAGTACTTC. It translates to CASSHQAGLETQYF.

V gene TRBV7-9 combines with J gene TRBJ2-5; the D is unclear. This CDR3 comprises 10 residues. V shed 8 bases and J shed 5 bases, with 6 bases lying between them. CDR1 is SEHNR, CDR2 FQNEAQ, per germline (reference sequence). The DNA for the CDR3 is TGTGCCAGCGTAGGGGAGACCCAGTACTTC. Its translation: CASVGETQYF.

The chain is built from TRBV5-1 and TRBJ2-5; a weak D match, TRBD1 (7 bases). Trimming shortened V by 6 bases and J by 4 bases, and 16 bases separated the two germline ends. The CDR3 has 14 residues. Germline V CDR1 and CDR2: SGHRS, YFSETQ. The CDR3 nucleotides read TGCGCCAGCACCGGAGGGGGCTCGGGAGAGACCCAGTACTTC. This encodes CASTGGGSGETQYF.

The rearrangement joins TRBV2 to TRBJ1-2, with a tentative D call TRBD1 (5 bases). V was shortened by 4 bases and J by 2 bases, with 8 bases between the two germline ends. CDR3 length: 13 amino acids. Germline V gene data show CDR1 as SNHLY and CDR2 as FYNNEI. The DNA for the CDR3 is TGTGCCAGCAGTGCTACAGGAAACTATGGCTACACCTTC. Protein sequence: CASSATGNYGYTF.

Here the CDR3 DNA reads TGTGCCTGGGGACAGATCTCTGGAAACACCATATATTTT. Its protein product is CAWGQISGNTIYF. The rearrangement uses TRBV30 and TRBJ1-3, with D tentatively TRBD1 (6 bases). V lost 5 bases to trimming and J lost 0 bases, with 8 bases between them. CDR1 is GTSNPN, CDR2 SVGIG, per germline (reference sequence). The CDR3 runs 13 residues.

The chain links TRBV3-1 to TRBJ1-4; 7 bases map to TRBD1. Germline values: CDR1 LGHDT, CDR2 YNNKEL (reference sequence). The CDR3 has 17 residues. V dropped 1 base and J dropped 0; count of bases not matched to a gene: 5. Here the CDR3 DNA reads TGTGCCAGCAGCCAAGCGGGACAGAGTTCAACTAATGAAAAACTGTTTTTT. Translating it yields CASSQAGQSSTNEKLFF.

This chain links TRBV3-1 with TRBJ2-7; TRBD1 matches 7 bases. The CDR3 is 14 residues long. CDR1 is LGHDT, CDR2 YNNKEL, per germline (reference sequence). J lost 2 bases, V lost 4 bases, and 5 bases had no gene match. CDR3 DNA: TGTGCCAGCAGCCGATCCACAGGGGCCTACGAGCAGTACTTC. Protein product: CASSRSTGAYEQYF.

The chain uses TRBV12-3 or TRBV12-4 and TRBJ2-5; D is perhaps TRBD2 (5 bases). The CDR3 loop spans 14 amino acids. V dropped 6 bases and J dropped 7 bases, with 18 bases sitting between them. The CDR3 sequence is CASSPPGSRGTQYF. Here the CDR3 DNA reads TGTGCCAGCAGCCCCCCGGGGTCCCGGGGGACCCAGTACTTC.